Here is one T cell receptor beta chain with its context. The CDR3 has 13 amino acids. Per germline, CDR1 MNHNS and CDR2 SASEGT. Trimming cost V 8 bases and J 6 bases, with 16 bases left between them. TCR beta CDR3 regions were amplified from RNA. The HTBI primer set drove a first-round RT-PCR of the TCR CDR3. MiXCR, applied by TCRdb to the multiplex PCR reads, yields one record per CDR3 protein. The sample contains about 280,000 distinct CDR3 sequences, less than 30% of which appear only once. In patients aged 18 to 65, hyperthyroidism was newly diagnosed, with duration under 2 months. More than 8.5 ml of fresh peripheral blood supplied the PBMCs. The data derive from a study of T cells in Graves' hyperthyroidism and ophthalmopathy. Overall study context: Any treatment followed the collection of peripheral blood at initial diagnosis.

The genes are TRBV6-1 and TRBJ1-1, with D possibly TRBD1 on 5 matching bases. The TCR originated in a man aged 40-49 years with Graves' hyperthyroidism that later progressed to Graves' ophthalmopathy. Material for sequencing was blood. This CDR3 reads CASASLGGPEAFF. As DNA, the CDR3 is TGTGCCAGCGCCTCCCTCGGGGGTCCTGAAGCTTTCTTT.